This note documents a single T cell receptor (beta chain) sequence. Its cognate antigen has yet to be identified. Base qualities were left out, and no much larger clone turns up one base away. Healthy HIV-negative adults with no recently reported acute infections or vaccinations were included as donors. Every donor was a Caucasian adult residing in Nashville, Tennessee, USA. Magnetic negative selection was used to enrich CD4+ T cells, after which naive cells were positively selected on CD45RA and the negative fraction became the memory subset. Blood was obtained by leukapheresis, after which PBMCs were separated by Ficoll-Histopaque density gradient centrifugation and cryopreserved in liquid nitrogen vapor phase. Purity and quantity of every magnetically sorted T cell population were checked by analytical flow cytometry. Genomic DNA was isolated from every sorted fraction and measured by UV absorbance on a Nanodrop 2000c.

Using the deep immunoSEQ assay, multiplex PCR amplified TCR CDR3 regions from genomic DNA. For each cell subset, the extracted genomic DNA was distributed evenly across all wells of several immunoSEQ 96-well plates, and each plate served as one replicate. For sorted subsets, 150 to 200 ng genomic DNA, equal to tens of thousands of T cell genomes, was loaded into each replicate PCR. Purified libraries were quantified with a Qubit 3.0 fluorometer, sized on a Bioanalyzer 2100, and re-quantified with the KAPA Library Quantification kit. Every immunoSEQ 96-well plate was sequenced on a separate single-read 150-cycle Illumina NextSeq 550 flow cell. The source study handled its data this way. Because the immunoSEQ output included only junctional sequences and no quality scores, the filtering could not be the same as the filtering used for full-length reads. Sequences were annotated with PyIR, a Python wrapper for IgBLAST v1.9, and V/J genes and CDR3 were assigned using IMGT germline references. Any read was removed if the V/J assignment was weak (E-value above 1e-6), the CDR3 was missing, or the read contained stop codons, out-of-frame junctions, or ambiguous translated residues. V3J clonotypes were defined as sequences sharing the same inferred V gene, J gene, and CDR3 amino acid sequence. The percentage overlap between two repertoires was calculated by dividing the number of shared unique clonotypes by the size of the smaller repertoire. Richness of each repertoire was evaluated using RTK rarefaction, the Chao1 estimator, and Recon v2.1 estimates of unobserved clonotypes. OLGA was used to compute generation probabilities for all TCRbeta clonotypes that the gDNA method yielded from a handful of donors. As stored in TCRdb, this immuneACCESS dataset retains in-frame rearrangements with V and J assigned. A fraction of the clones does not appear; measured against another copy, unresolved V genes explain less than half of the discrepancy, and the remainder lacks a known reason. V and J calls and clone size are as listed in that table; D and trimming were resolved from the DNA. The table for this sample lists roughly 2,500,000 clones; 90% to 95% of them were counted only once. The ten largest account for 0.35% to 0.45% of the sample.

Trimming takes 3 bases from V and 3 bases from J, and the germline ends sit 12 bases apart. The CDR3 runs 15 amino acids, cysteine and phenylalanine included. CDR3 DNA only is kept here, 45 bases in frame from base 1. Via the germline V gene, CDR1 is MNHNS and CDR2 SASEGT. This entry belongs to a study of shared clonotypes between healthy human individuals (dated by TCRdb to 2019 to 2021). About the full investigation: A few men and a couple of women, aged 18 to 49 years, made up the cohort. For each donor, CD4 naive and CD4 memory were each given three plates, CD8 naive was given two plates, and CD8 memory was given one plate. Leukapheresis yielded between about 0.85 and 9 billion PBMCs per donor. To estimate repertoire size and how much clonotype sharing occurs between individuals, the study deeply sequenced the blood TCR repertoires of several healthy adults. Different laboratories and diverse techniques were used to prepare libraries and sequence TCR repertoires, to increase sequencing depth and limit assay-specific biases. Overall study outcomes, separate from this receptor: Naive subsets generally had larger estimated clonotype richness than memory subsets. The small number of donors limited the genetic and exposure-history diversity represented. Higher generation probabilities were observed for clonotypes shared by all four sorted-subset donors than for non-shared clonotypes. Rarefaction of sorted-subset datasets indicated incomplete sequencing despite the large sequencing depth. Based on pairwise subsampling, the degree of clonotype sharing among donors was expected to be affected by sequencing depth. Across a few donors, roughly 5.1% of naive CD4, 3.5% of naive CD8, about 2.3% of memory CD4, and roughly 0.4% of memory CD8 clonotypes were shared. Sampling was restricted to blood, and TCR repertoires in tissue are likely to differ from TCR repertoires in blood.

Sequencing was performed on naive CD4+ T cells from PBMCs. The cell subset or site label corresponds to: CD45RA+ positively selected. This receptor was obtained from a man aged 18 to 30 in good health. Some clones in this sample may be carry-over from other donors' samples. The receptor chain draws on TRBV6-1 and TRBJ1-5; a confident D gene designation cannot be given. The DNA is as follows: TGTGCCAGCAGTGAGGGAACCTACCCCAATCAGCCCCAGCATTTT. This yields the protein CASSEGTYPNQPQHF.